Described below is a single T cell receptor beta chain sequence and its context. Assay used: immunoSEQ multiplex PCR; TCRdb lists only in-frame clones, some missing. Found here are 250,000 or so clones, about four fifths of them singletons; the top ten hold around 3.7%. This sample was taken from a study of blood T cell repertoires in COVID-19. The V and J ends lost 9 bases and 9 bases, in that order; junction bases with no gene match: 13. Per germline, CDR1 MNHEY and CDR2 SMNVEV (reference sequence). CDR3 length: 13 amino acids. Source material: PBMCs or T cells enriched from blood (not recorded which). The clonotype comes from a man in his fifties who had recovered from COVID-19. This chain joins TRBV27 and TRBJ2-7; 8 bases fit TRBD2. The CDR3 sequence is CASQALSGSRQYF. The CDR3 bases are TGTGCCAGTCAAGCACTGAGCGGGAGTCGGCAGTACTTC.